This T cell receptor (beta chain) was identified in a study of blood T cell repertoires in COVID-19. Study at large: Sources were T cells, B-cell-depleted T cells, or PBMCs; the material itself was cDNA or gDNA.

Individuals aged roughly 18 to 100 years were recruited from roughly 22 US areas. Within 2 weeks before study entry, exposed participants met a COVID-19 case. CDR3 size: 13 residues. Germline CDR1 MGHRA, CDR2 YSYEKL. V lost 6 bases and J 2 bases, leaving 11 bases between the germline ends. Per the study methods: Estimated nucleated cell counts came from reference gene primer amplification. The protocol was immunoSEQ multiplex PCR, while the TCRdb copy is restricted to in-frame clones and leaves out a portion. The V and J calls and clone size were taken over from that table, and D and trimming were inferred from the DNA. The table includes hundreds of thousands of clones, nearly 90% detected once.

Sample: PBMCs or T cells enriched from blood (not recorded which). This clonotype was sampled from a man under 40 who had been exposed to COVID-19. The V and J genes are TRBV4-1 and TRBJ2-7, with D perhaps matching TRBD2 (6 bases). The CDR3 loop is CASSSGRTYEQYF. The DNA of the CDR3 is TGCGCCAGCAGTAGCGGACGGACCTACGAGCAGTACTTC.